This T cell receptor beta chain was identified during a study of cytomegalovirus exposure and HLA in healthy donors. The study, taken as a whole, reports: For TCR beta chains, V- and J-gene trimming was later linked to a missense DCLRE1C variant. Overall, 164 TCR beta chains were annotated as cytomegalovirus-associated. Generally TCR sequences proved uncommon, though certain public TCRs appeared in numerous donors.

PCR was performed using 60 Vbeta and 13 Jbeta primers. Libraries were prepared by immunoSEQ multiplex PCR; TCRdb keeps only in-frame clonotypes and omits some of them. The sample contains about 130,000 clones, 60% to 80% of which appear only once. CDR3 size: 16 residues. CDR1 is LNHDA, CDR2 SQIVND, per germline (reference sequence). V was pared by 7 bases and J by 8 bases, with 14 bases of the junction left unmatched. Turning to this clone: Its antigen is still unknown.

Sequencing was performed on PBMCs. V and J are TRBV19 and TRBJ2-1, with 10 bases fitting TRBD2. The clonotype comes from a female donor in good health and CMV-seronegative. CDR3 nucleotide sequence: TGTGCCAGTACCCCCGCTAGCGGGAGTTCGAGGGATGAGCAGTTCTTC. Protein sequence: CASTPASGSSRDEQFF. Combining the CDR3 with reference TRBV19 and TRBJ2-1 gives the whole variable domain DGGITQSPKYLFRKEGQNVTLSCEQNLNHDAMYWYRQDPGQGLRLIYYSQIVNDFQKGDIAEGYSVSREKKESFPLTVTSAQKNPTAFYLCASTPASGSSRDEQFFGPGTRLTVL.